These T cell receptor beta chains were read from a single sample in a study of somatic mutations in cytotoxic T cells in rheumatoid arthritis. The table came from immunoSEQ multiplex PCR; TCRdb's copy has only in-frame clones and leaves some out. Of more than 9,000 clones listed, 75% to 95% are singletons. The sequencing input was CD8+ T cells sorted from blood. Source of these receptors: a woman between 18 and 29 years old with rheumatoid arthritis. Both conserved end residues are part of each CDR3. The D gene is left open where the match is weak. The size entry is marked missing in some rows and otherwise reads once, few, many or a size class.

size	J	V	D	CDR3	DNA
NA	TRBJ1-5	TRBV6-1	NA	CASSVRGTGVQPQHF	TGTGCCAGCAGTGTAAGAGGGACTGGGGTTCAGCCCCAGCATTTT
NA	TRBJ1-1	TRBV9	NA	CASSVVKNTEAFF	TGTGCCAGCAGCGTAGTTAAGAACACTGAAGCTTTCTTT
NA	TRBJ2-1	TRBV7-2	TRBD2	CASSLPTSGVRLSYNEQFF	TGTGCCAGCAGCTTACCGACTAGCGGGGTTAGACTCTCCTACAATGAGCAGTTCTTC
few	TRBJ2-3	TRBV28	TRBD1	CASSPRTGDTDTQYF	TGTGCCAGCAGCCCTAGGACAGGGGACACAGATACGCAGTATTTT
NA	TRBJ1-5	TRBV19	NA	CASSTPGVHQPQHF	TGTGCCAGTAGTACCCCAGGGGTGCATCAGCCCCAGCATTTT
NA	TRBJ1-1	TRBV5-6	NA	CASSLGLVFTAMNTEAFF	TGTGCCAGCAGCTTGGGTCTCGTATTTACAGCAATGAACACTGAAGCTTTCTTT
NA	TRBJ1-2	TRBV28	TRBD1	CASSDPKGTGRNYGYTF	TGTGCCAGCAGTGACCCGAAAGGGACAGGACGTAACTATGGCTACACCTTC
NA	TRBJ2-7	TRBV28	NA	CASSGTDRLYEQYF	TGTGCCAGCAGTGGGACTGATCGACTCTACGAGCAGTACTTC
NA	TRBJ2-1	TRBV5-1	TRBD1	CASQDTGGGYYNEQFF	TGCGCCAGCCAAGATACAGGGGGCGGCTACTACAATGAGCAGTTCTTC
NA	TRBJ1-5	TRBV27	TRBD1	CASSFGTGKDQPQHF	TGTGCCAGCAGTTTTGGGACAGGGAAGGATCAGCCCCAGCATTTT
NA	TRBJ2-5	TRBV7-9	NA	CASSGGTGETQYF	TGTGCCAGCAGCGGCGGGACCGGGGAGACCCAGTACTTC
few	TRBJ2-7	TRBV5-4	NA	CASSLVGGRNEQYF	TGTGCCAGCAGCTTGGTCGGGGGGCGAAACGAGCAGTACTTC
NA	TRBJ2-1	TRBV7-9	TRBD2	CASSSSDSGKNYNEQFF	TGTGCCAGCAGCTCCTCGGATAGCGGGAAAAATTACAATGAGCAGTTCTTC
NA	TRBJ2-7	TRBV5-4	NA	CASSLSTGSPIEQYF	TGTGCCAGCAGCTTGTCAACAGGTAGTCCTATAGAGCAGTACTTC
NA	TRBJ2-7	TRBV12-5	NA	CASGFRDTSYEQYF	TGTGCTAGTGGTTTCCGGGACACGTCCTACGAGCAGTACTTC
NA	TRBJ2-3	TRBV28	NA	CASGLPSTDTQYF	TGTGCCAGCGGGCTCCCCAGTACAGATACGCAGTATTTT
NA	TRBJ1-5	TRBV27	TRBD1	CASSPWTGESNQPQHF	TGTGCCAGCAGTCCTTGGACAGGGGAGAGCAATCAGCCCCAGCATTTT
once	TRBJ2-7	TRBV2	NA	CASSEANSYEQYF	TGTGCCAGCAGTGAGGCCAACTCCTACGAGCAGTACTTC
NA	TRBJ1-2	TRBV11-2	TRBD1	CASSAGGTGVWGYTF	TGTGCCAGCAGCGCGGGGGGGACAGGGGTTTGGGGCTACACCTTC
NA	TRBJ2-7	TRBV7-9	TRBD2	CASSSFREGLSEQYF	TGTGCCAGCAGCTCGTTCCGGGAGGGCCTCAGCGAGCAGTACTTC
once	TRBJ1-1	TRBV28	NA	CASSPVTSAGFF	TGTGCCAGCAGTCCTGTTACCTCGGCGGGTTTCTTT
few	TRBJ2-7	TRBV4-2	NA	CASSHPEGQYF	TGTGCCAGCAGCCACCCGGAGGGGCAGTACTTC
once	TRBJ2-1	TRBV9	NA	CASSPEGNEQFF	TGTGCCAGCAGCCCAGAGGGAAATGAGCAGTTCTTC
once	TRBJ2-1	TRBV4-1	NA	CASSPGLTNEQFF	TGCGCCAGCAGCCCGGGACTGACCAATGAGCAGTTCTTC
NA	TRBJ2-1	TRBV9	NA	CASSVDPGGASHNEQFF	TGTGCCAGCAGCGTAGATCCGGGGGGCGCCAGCCACAATGAGCAGTTCTTC
NA	TRBJ2-5	TRBV28	TRBD2	CASTASGFQETQYF	TGTGCCAGCACCGCTAGCGGATTCCAAGAGACCCAGTACTTC
NA	TRBJ2-1	TRBV9	TRBD2	CASTDPGQGLTSGRANEQFF	TGTGCCAGCACCGATCCGGGACAGGGGTTGACTAGCGGGAGGGCCAATGAGCAGTTCTTC
NA	TRBJ1-1	TRBV6-5	NA	CASSTGTEAFF	TGTGCCAGCAGCACCGGGACAGAAGCTTTCTTT
NA	TRBJ2-7	TRBV7-6	NA	CASSQLTAYEQYF	TGTGCCAGCAGCCAATTAACAGCCTACGAGCAGTACTTC
NA	TRBJ2-1	TRBV7-3	TRBD1	CASSSTTQGQGLLPYNEQFF	TGTGCCAGCAGCTCGACCACCCAGGGACAGGGTTTGCTACCCTACAATGAGCAGTTCTTC
NA	TRBJ2-3	TRBV9	NA	CASSADAAVSTDTQYF	TGTGCCAGCAGCGCCGACGCGGCAGTTAGCACAGATACGCAGTATTTT
NA	TRBJ2-3	TRBV6-4	TRBD2	CASSDSGLAGETQYF	TGTGCCAGCAGTGACTCAGGACTAGCGGGAGAGACGCAGTATTTT
NA	TRBJ2-3	TRBV28	TRBD2	CASSQNSGSTDTQYF	TGTGCCAGCAGTCAAAATAGCGGGAGCACAGATACGCAGTATTTT
NA	TRBJ2-3	TRBV7-3	NA	CASSSDRTDTQYF	TGTGCCAGCAGCTCCGACAGGACAGATACGCAGTATTTT